These 27 T cell receptor beta chains were all obtained from the same sample, sequenced in a study of blood T cell repertoires in COVID-19. Profiled with immunoSEQ multiplex PCR; TCRdb holds only in-frame clones, not every one. The table shows under 250,000 clones, with 80% to 85% occurring only once. What was sequenced was peripheral blood. The receptor source for this set is a man aged 50 to 60 with active or convalescent COVID-19.

This chain connects TRBV5-5 to TRBJ1-6; D remains unclear. There are 15 residues in the CDR3. With 0 bases removed from V and 2 bases from J, the gap between germline ends came to 6 bases. Germline CDR1 reads SGHKS; CDR2 reads YYEKEE (reference sequence). This CDR3 is CASSLELAYNSPLHF. Written as DNA, the CDR3 is TGTGCCAGCAGCTTGGAACTGGCCTATAATTCACCCCTCCACTTT.

The rearrangement uses TRBV5-4 and TRBJ2-2, with D possibly TRBD2 on 6 matching bases. The CDR3 extends over 14 amino acids. Germline loops: CDR1 SGHNT, CDR2 YYREEE (reference sequence). Between the trimmed V and J ends, which lost 8 bases and 3 bases, there was a span of 14 bases. The CDR3 spells CASEEGLYTGELFF. CDR3 nucleotides: TGTGCCAGTGAGGAGGGGCTATACACCGGGGAGCTGTTTTTT.

The chain carries TRBV7-2 and TRBJ2-7; 7 bases are shared with TRBD1. Germline V lookup: CDR1 SGHTA, CDR2 FQGNSA. V lost 2 bases and J lost 4; bases outside the gene matches: 5. The CDR3 has 14 residues. The CDR3 sequence is CASSLTGAVYEQYF. The CDR3 nucleotides are TGTGCCAGCAGCTTAACAGGGGCGGTTTACGAGCAGTACTTC.

This rearrangement joins TRBV6-2 or TRBV6-3 to TRBJ1-2, with 10 bases aligning to TRBD1. The V gene's germline CDR1 is MNHEY and CDR2 SVGEGT. This CDR3 has 14 amino acids. Losses at the gene ends were 6 bases for V and 6 bases for J; bases not matched to a gene: 7. The CDR3 DNA is TGTGCCAGCAGCGAGATGGGGACAGGGGATGGCTACACCTTC. Protein product: CASSEMGTGDGYTF.

The chain links TRBV5-1 to TRBJ2-2; D is unclear. There are 14 residues in the CDR3. V lost 3 bases and J lost 2, with 8 bases in between. Per germline, CDR1 SGHRS and CDR2 YFSETQ. The CDR3 is CASSSNINTGELFF. The CDR3 DNA sequence: TGCGCCAGCAGCTCGAACATAAACACCGGGGAGCTGTTTTTT. The entire variable domain, with the rest obtained from reference TRBV5-1 and TRBJ2-2, is as follows: KAGVTQTPRYLIKTRGQQVTLSCSPISGHRSVSWYQQTPGQGLQFLFEYFSETQRNKGNFPGRFSGRQFSNSRSEMNVSTLELGDSALYLCASSSNINTGELFFGEGSRLTVL.

CDR3 residues: CAWSQGPPDTEAFF. Written as DNA, the CDR3 is TGTGCCTGGAGTCAGGGGCCGCCGGACACTGAAGCTTTCTTT. The chain couples TRBV30 to TRBJ1-1; maybe TRBD1 (6 bases). This CDR3 contains 14 residues. V was clipped by 2 bases and J by 3 bases, with 13 bases between them. Germline V CDR1 and CDR2: GTSNPN, SVGIG (reference sequence).

V is TRBV27 and J is TRBJ2-1, with TRBD2 matching 7 bases. The CDR3 runs 13 residues. V shed 8 bases and J 8 bases; nucleotides not matched to a gene: 9. Germline lookup yields CDR1 MNHEY and CDR2 SMNVEV (reference sequence). The CDR3 coding sequence is TGTGCCAGCGGCCACCGACTAGCCGATGAGCAGTTCTTC. This codes for CASGHRLADEQFF.

The rearrangement links TRBV27 to TRBJ1-2, with D possibly being TRBD1 (6 bases). There are 14 residues in the CDR3. V lost 5 bases and J lost 2, with 12 bases in between. Germline CDR1 and CDR2: MNHEY and SMNVEV (reference sequence). Here the CDR3 reads CASSQGTRNYGYTF. In DNA form, the CDR3 reads TGTGCCAGCAGTCAAGGGACACGCAACTATGGCTACACCTTC.

This chain links TRBV3-1 (or the pseudogene TRBV3-2) with TRBJ1-2, with D possibly being TRBD1 (6 bases). V gave up 1 base and J gave up 6 bases, with 15 bases separating them. This CDR3 region has 15 residues. Germline V gene data show CDR1 as LGHDT and CDR2 as YNNKEL (reference sequence). The CDR3: CASSQVQGPGNGYTF. The CDR3 DNA is TGTGCCAGCAGCCAAGTCCAGGGGCCCGGGAATGGCTACACCTTC.

The chain carries TRBV24-1 and TRBJ2-1; 13 bases are shared with TRBD2. Looked up from germline, CDR1 is KGHDR and CDR2 is SFDVKD. This CDR3 has 18 amino acids. V was pared by 12 bases and J by 2 bases, with 15 bases of the junction left unmatched. CDR3 DNA sequence: TGTGCCGTACCTCACAGCGGACTAGCGGGGGCCCCCTACAATGAGCAGTTCTTC. This encodes CAVPHSGLAGAPYNEQFF.

This clone was picked up one time. This chain uses TRBV5-4 with TRBJ2-7, with 9 bases fitting TRBD1. V shed 3 bases, J shed 3 bases, and the junction held 4 bases outside the gene matches. The CDR3 has 14 residues. Germline V CDR1 and CDR2: SGHNT, YYREEE (reference sequence). CDR3 in DNA: TGTGCCAGCAGCTCGGGACAGGGAGGCTACGAGCAGTACTTC. It encodes CASSSGQGGYEQYF.

CDR3 sequence (DNA): TGTGCCACCAGACCGCGCCGGGAGAAGCCATTACAAGAGACCCAGTACTTC. Translation: CATRPRREKPLQETQYF. The V call is TRBV24-1, the J call TRBJ2-5, with D perhaps matching TRBD2 (6 bases). CDR3 length: 17 amino acids. The germline V and J ends were trimmed by 7 bases and 2 bases, with 22 bases remaining between them. Looked up from germline, CDR1 is KGHDR and CDR2 is SFDVKD.

The rearrangement uses TRBV4-3 and TRBJ1-2; 7 bases fit TRBD1. The V and J ends lost 4 bases and 2 bases, in that order; junction bases with no gene match: 10. This CDR3 comprises 16 residues. Germline V gene sequence: CDR1 LGHNA, CDR2 YSLEER. CDR3 loop: CASSPGVRQGNYGYTF. For the CDR3, the DNA is TGCGCCAGCAGCCCGGGCGTGAGACAGGGAAACTATGGCTACACCTTC.

This clone has only one observation. This chain connects TRBV6-5 to TRBJ1-2; possibly TRBD1 for D (5 bases). Trimming left V 5 bases short and J 6 bases short, with 7 bases between. The CDR3 has 11 amino acids. Looked up from germline, CDR1 is MNHEY and CDR2 is SVGAGI. CDR3 region: CASSQGDGYTF. The CDR3 region has the DNA TGTGCCAGCAGTCAGGGTGATGGCTACACCTTC.

The chain combines TRBV29-1 with TRBJ2-7; TRBD1 matches 7 bases. Germline V gene data show CDR1 as SQVTM and CDR2 as ANQGSEA. The CDR3 length is 11 residues. The V gene end was trimmed by 5 bases and the J gene end by 9 bases; junction bases not matched to a gene: 7. The CDR3 here is CSVRTGLTQYF. Here the CDR3 DNA reads TGCAGCGTTCGGACAGGTTTAACGCAGTACTTC.

This clone was found once. J is TRBJ1-5 and V is TRBV27; D is possibly TRBD1 (5 bases). Germline V gene data show CDR1 as MNHEY and CDR2 as SMNVEV (reference sequence). The CDR3 has 15 residues. The V and J ends lost 3 bases and 1 base respectively, with 10 bases between them. CDR3 nucleotide sequence: TGTGCCAGCAGTTTTACAGCAGGGAGCAATCAGCCCCAGCATTTT. Protein: CASSFTAGSNQPQHF.

The V call is TRBV27, the J call TRBJ1-4; D is uncertain. There are 13 residues in the CDR3. Germline CDR1 and CDR2: MNHEY and SMNVEV (reference sequence). The V end lost 3 bases, the J end lost 8 bases, and 10 bases lay between the germline ends. The CDR3 spells CASSFQGGEKLFF. The CDR3 region has the DNA TGTGCCAGCAGTTTTCAAGGCGGGGAAAAACTGTTTTTT.

The V gene is TRBV19, the J gene TRBJ2-5, with D possibly being TRBD2 (5 bases). The CDR3 consists of 15 residues. Germline CDR1 reads LNHDA; CDR2 reads SQIVND (reference sequence). V lost 4 bases and J 1 base, leaving 13 bases between the germline ends. The CDR3 bases are TGTGCCAGTAGTACGGGAATTGGGATCCAAGAGACCCAGTACTTC. This sequence encodes CASSTGIGIQETQYF. The full variable domain, rest sourced from reference TRBV19 and TRBJ2-5, is DGGITQSPKYLFRKEGQNVTLSCEQNLNHDAMYWYRQDPGQGLRLIYYSQIVNDFQKGDIAEGYSVSREKKESFPLTVTSAQKNPTAFYLCASSTGIGIQETQYFGPGTRLLVL.

This sequence joins TRBV19 and TRBJ2-7, with D tentatively TRBD2 (6 bases). Trimming stripped 5 bases from V and 6 bases from J, with 20 bases between. The CDR3 is 15 residues long. CDR1 and CDR2 from the germline V gene are LNHDA and SQIVND (reference sequence). CDR3 region: CASSPSDGTWSEQYF. CDR3 nucleotides: TGTGCCAGTAGTCCTTCGGACGGGACTTGGAGCGAGCAGTACTTC. Drawing the rest from reference TRBV19 and TRBJ2-7, the complete variable domain is DGGITQSPKYLFRKEGQNVTLSCEQNLNHDAMYWYRQDPGQGLRLIYYSQIVNDFQKGDIAEGYSVSREKKESFPLTVTSAQKNPTAFYLCASSPSDGTWSEQYFGPGTRLTVT.

The genes are TRBV7-2 and TRBJ1-3; the D gene is possibly TRBD1 (6 bases). The CDR3 covers 15 residues. V was cut by 3 bases and J by 3 bases, with 12 bases left in between. Germline assignment: CDR1 SGHTA and CDR2 FQGNSA. In DNA, the CDR3 is TGTGCCAGCAGCTTTATGGGGGCTGGTGGAAACACCATATATTTT. It translates to CASSFMGAGGNTIYF.

The chain links TRBV4-2 to TRBJ1-2; tentative D call: TRBD1 (5 bases). The CDR3 has 15 residues. V lost 1 base and J 4 bases, leaving 13 bases between the germline ends. Looked up from germline, CDR1 is LGHNA and CDR2 is YNFKEQ. The CDR3 sequence: CASSQGGTSFYGYTF. CDR3 coding DNA: TGTGCCAGCAGCCAAGGGGGCACCAGCTTCTATGGCTACACCTTC.

The V gene is TRBV5-6, the J gene TRBJ2-2, with D unresolved. The CDR3 consists of 15 residues. Germline loops: CDR1 SGHDT, CDR2 YYEEEE. V was pared by 0 bases and J by 8 bases, with 14 bases between. DNA of the CDR3: TGTGCCAGCAGCTTGGTGGATGTCGGGTCTGGGGAGCTGTTTTTT. It yields the protein CASSLVDVGSGELFF.

The DNA of the CDR3 is TGTGCCAGCAGGACTTTCGGCGGGAACTATGGCTACACCTTC. It codes for CASRTFGGNYGYTF. The rearrangement joins TRBV6-5 to TRBJ1-2, with no clear D. The V end was cut by 6 bases, the J end by 2 bases, with 13 bases between. CDR3 length: 14 amino acids. The germline gives CDR1 MNHEY, CDR2 SVGAGI.

The chain has TRBV7-6 and TRBJ2-1, with TRBD1 as a possible D gene (6 bases). CDR1 and CDR2 from the germline V gene are SGHVS and FNYEAQ. Trimming left V 6 bases short and J 0 bases short, with 15 bases between. This CDR3 region has 16 residues. The CDR3 region is CASSPRGGSSYNEQFF. The CDR3 DNA sequence: TGTGCCAGCAGTCCCAGGGGTGGGAGCTCCTACAATGAGCAGTTCTTC.

The rearrangement joins TRBV9 to TRBJ2-2, with TRBD2 identical over 9 bases. The ends lost 3 bases at V and 4 bases at J; junction bases unmatched: 4. The CDR3 contains 15 residues. Germline CDR1 and CDR2: SGDLS and YYNGEE. CDR3 loop: CASSDGTSLTGELFF. The DNA for the CDR3 is TGTGCCAGCAGCGACGGGACTAGCCTCACCGGGGAGCTGTTTTTT. Filled out from reference TRBV9 and TRBJ2-2, the complete variable domain reads DSGVTQTPKHLITATGQRVTLRCSPRSGDLSVYWYQQSLDQGLQFLIQYYNGEERAKGNILERFSAQQFPDLHSELNLSSLELGDSALYFCASSDGTSLTGELFFGEGSRLTVL.

This chain joins TRBV20-1 and TRBJ2-1; the match to TRBD2 covers 7 bases. CDR3 length equals 11 residues. V was pared by 3 bases and J by 10 bases, with 3 bases of the junction left unmatched. Looked up from germline, CDR1 is DFQATT and CDR2 is SNEGSKA (reference sequence). As DNA, the CDR3 is TGCAGTGCTAGGGGGGGGAGCGAGCAGTTCTTC. It encodes CSARGGSEQFF.

The rearrangement uses TRBV6-2 or TRBV6-3 and TRBJ1-4; 10 nucleotides line up with TRBD1. CDR1 is MNHEY and CDR2 is SVGEGT in the germline V gene. J gave up 8 bases and V 2 bases, and 8 bases lay outside the gene matches. This CDR3 contains 16 residues. As DNA, the CDR3 is TGTGCCAGCAGTTACCCGAGACAGGGGGCTCGAGAAAAACTGTTTTTT. Amino acid sequence: CASSYPRQGAREKLFF.